These 32 T cell receptor beta chains originate from one sample sequenced in a study of OX40 agonist ivuxolimab in advanced cancers. TCRdb keeps only in-frame clones here, not all; method: immunoSEQ multiplex PCR. The sample yields 52,000 or so clones, 84% seen once. The starting material was CD4+ or CD8+ T cells sorted from blood, obtained in a trial of the OX40 agonist ivuxolimab. Receptor source: an adult with an advanced solid tumor such as melanoma, head and neck, liver or kidney cancer.

The V call is TRBV5-1, the J call TRBJ1-2; 8 nucleotides line up with TRBD1. V shed 4 bases and J 2 bases; nucleotides not matched to a gene: 4. The CDR3 loop spans 14 amino acids. Germline CDR1 and CDR2: SGHRS and YFSETQ. CDR3: CASSPRDRNYGYTF. CDR3 DNA: TGCGCCAGCAGCCCCCGGGACAGGAACTATGGCTACACCTTC.

The V and J genes are TRBV4-3 and TRBJ1-6, with a possible D match to TRBD1 (6 bases). The CDR3 length is 14 residues. The germline V gene has CDR1 LGHNA and CDR2 YSLEER. V shed 1 base and J shed 9 bases, with 10 bases lying between them. This CDR3 reads CASSQGNRVSPLHF. In DNA, the CDR3 is TGCGCCAGCAGCCAAGGCAACAGGGTTTCACCCCTCCACTTT.

The chain recombines TRBV7-9 with TRBJ1-6, with 8 bases lining up with TRBD1. The germline gives CDR1 SEHNR, CDR2 FQNEAQ (reference sequence). V was clipped by 5 bases and J by 0 bases; unmatched bases: 12. The CDR3 runs to 19 residues. The chain's CDR3 is CASSHRAGQGSSYNSPLHF. CDR3 coding DNA: TGTGCCAGCAGCCATCGAGCCGGACAGGGATCCTCCTATAATTCACCCCTCCACTTT.

The chain has TRBV4-2 and TRBJ2-3; D is undetermined. Germline V gene sequence: CDR1 LGHNA, CDR2 YNFKEQ. The CDR3 loop spans 14 amino acids. V dropped 4 bases and J dropped 6 bases, with 14 bases sitting between them. CDR3 sequence: CASSPRAVGDTQYF. CDR3 DNA: TGTGCCAGCAGCCCAAGGGCCGTGGGGGATACGCAGTATTTT.

The rearrangement uses TRBV6-5 and TRBJ2-7; D remains unclear. CDR1 MNHEY and CDR2 SVGAGI come from the germline V gene. The CDR3 spans 13 residues. Trimming removed 0 bases from V and 0 bases from J, with 3 bases in between. As DNA, the CDR3 is TGTGCCAGCAGTTACTCGACCTCCTACGAGCAGTACTTC. This encodes CASSYSTSYEQYF.

V usage is TRBV4-2 and J usage is TRBJ1-2; the D is unclear. Between the trimmed V and J ends, which lost 0 bases and 2 bases, there was a span of 10 bases. The CDR3 sequence is 15 residues long. The germline V gene encodes CDR1 LGHNA and CDR2 YNFKEQ. CDR3 nucleotides: TGTGCCAGCAGCCAAGAGTGGCAGACGAACTATGGCTACACCTTC. Its translation is CASSQEWQTNYGYTF.

This rearrangement joins TRBV7-9 to TRBJ2-5; possible D gene TRBD2, 6 bases. The V and J ends lost 5 bases and 4 bases respectively, with 11 bases between them. Germline V lookup: CDR1 SEHNR, CDR2 FQNEAQ (reference sequence). This CDR3 contains 13 residues. DNA of the CDR3: TGTGCCAGCAGCACACCCGGGAGAGAGACCCAGTACTTC. Amino acid sequence: CASSTPGRETQYF.

This clone was seen a handful of times. The V gene is TRBV19, the J gene TRBJ2-3, with 7 bases fitting TRBD2. CDR3 size: 15 residues. Looked up from germline, CDR1 is LNHDA and CDR2 is SQIVND (reference sequence). J gave up 2 bases and V 6 bases, and 8 bases lay outside the gene matches. The CDR3 DNA follows: TGTGCCAGTAGCTCACCCGGGACTACCACAGATACGCAGTATTTT. Protein: CASSSPGTTTDTQYF.

The chain has TRBV25-1 and TRBJ1-4; the D is unclear. The CDR3 loop spans 15 amino acids. V dropped 5 bases and J dropped 10 bases, with 20 bases sitting between them. Per germline, CDR1 MGHDK and CDR2 SYGVNS. CDR3 nucleotides: TGTGCCAGCAGTACAGTCCTAGATGCGAATCCAAAACTGTTTTTT. Protein sequence: CASSTVLDANPKLFF.

The chain recombines TRBV5-4 with TRBJ2-3, with D possibly being TRBD2 (5 bases). CDR3 length equals 14 residues. Germline V gene sequence: CDR1 SGHNT, CDR2 YYREEE (reference sequence). Trimming left V 7 bases short and J 5 bases short, with 17 bases between. Written as DNA, the CDR3 is TGTGCCAGCCACCCGGGATTGGTTGGAGATACGCAGTATTTT. Its protein product is CASHPGLVGDTQYF.

The CDR3 DNA is TGTGCCAGTAGCCAAACTAGCGCTCAAGAGACCCAGTACTTC. This translates into CASSQTSAQETQYF. This chain joins TRBV19 and TRBJ2-5; 7 positions agree with TRBD2. This CDR3 has 14 residues. The germline V gene encodes CDR1 LNHDA and CDR2 SQIVND (reference sequence). The junction had 6 bases not matched to a gene; V was cut back by 6 bases and J by 2 bases.

The chain links TRBV7-2 to TRBJ1-5; TRBD1 agrees at 8 bases. Germline V lookup: CDR1 SGHTA, CDR2 FQGNSA. With 5 bases clipped from V and 3 bases from J, the junction kept 3 bases outside the gene matches. The CDR3 is 14 residues long. The CDR3 bases are TGTGCCAGCAGCCAGGGGGCGTACAATCAGCCCCAGCATTTT. Residues: CASSQGAYNQPQHF.

The J gene is TRBJ1-6, the V gene TRBV9; D unresolved. The length of the CDR3 is 14 residues. With 0 bases removed from V and 7 bases from J, the gap between germline ends came to 8 bases. CDR1 is SGDLS and CDR2 is YYNGEE in the germline V gene. The CDR3 nucleotides are TGTGCCAGCAGCGTAGAACTGGGGAATTCACCCCTCCACTTT. Translation: CASSVELGNSPLHF.

The chain recombines TRBV21-1 with TRBJ2-5; the listed D gene, TRBD2, was not tested against the DNA. TRBV21-1 is designated a pseudogene. The CDR3 has 13 residues. CDR3: CASSNGGGETQYF. Here the CDR3 DNA reads TGTGCCAGCAGTAACGGGGGGGGAGAGACCCAGTACTTC.

V gene TRBV5-4 combines with J gene TRBJ2-1; D is unclear. Germline V gives CDR1 SGHNT, CDR2 YYREEE (reference sequence). With 0 bases removed from V and 7 bases from J, the gap between germline ends came to 17 bases. The CDR3 runs to 16 residues. DNA of the CDR3: TGTGCCAGCAGCTTGGTCCTTGACATAACTGGAAATGAGCAGTTCTTC. Its translation: CASSLVLDITGNEQFF.

The V and J genes are TRBV29-1 and TRBJ1-5, with unresolved D. This CDR3 comprises 13 residues. Trimming removed 4 bases at V and 0 bases at J, with 7 bases between. The germline V gene has CDR1 SQVTM and CDR2 ANQGSEA. CDR3 nucleotides: TGCAGCGTTGGAGAGTTTAGCAATCAGCCCCAGCATTTT. Amino acids: CSVGEFSNQPQHF.

This chain joins TRBV19 and TRBJ1-2; 8 bases align to TRBD1. Germline trimming cut 3 bases from V and 1 base from J; bases unmatched to any gene: 4. Germline CDR1 LNHDA, CDR2 SQIVND (reference sequence). The CDR3 has 15 residues. The CDR3 loop is CASSIMDRVNYGYTF. The CDR3, as DNA: TGTGCCAGTAGTATTATGGACAGGGTTAACTATGGCTACACCTTC.

Only one count was recorded for this clone. V is TRBV5-1 and J is TRBJ1-4; D ambiguous. The CDR3 spans 13 residues. V gave up 5 bases and J gave up 5 bases, with 10 bases separating them. Germline CDR1 reads SGHRS; CDR2 reads YFSETQ. Here the CDR3 DNA reads TGCGCCAGCAGGGGTCAGAACAATGAAAAACTGTTTTTT. Translating gives CASRGQNNEKLFF. The variable domain in full, completed from reference TRBV5-1 and TRBJ1-4, reads KAGVTQTPRYLIKTRGQQVTLSCSPISGHRSVSWYQQTPGQGLQFLFEYFSETQRNKGNFPGRFSGRQFSNSRSEMNVSTLELGDSALYLCASRGQNNEKLFFGSGTQLSVL.

This chain joins TRBV5-1 and TRBJ2-6; D is undetermined. V was cut by 0 bases and J by 5 bases, with 6 bases left in between. Germline V lookup: CDR1 SGHRS, CDR2 YFSETQ. This CDR3 region has 14 residues. As DNA, the CDR3 is TGCGCCAGCAGCTTGGAAAACTGGGCCAACGTCCTGACTTTC. It encodes CASSLENWANVLTF.

This sequence joins TRBV2 and TRBJ1-5, with 9 bases lining up with TRBD1. CDR3 length equals 16 residues. Germline V gives CDR1 SNHLY, CDR2 FYNNEI. With 2 bases clipped from V and 1 base from J, the junction kept 3 bases outside the gene matches. The CDR3 reads CASSESDRGSNQPQHF. Written as DNA, the CDR3 is TGTGCCAGCAGTGAATCGGACAGGGGAAGCAATCAGCCCCAGCATTTT.

The sample holds one count of this clone. The chain links TRBV11-2 to TRBJ2-5; TRBD1 matches 7 bases. This CDR3 spans 13 amino acids. CDR1 is SGHAT and CDR2 is FQNNGV in the germline V gene. V lost 10 bases and J lost 1; bases outside the gene matches: 6. The CDR3 sequence is CANARDSQETQYF. Here the CDR3 DNA reads TGTGCCAACGCCCGGGACAGCCAAGAGACCCAGTACTTC.

J is TRBJ2-5 and V is TRBV11-2; D is tentatively TRBD1 or TRBD2 (6 bases each). Trimming stripped 8 bases from V and 0 bases from J, with 13 bases between. CDR1 and CDR2 from the germline V gene are SGHAT and FQNNGV. The CDR3 covers 14 residues. The CDR3, as DNA: TGTGCCAGCGGGGGCGGGACGTACCAAGAGACCCAGTACTTC. It is translated as CASGGGTYQETQYF.

V is TRBV11-2 and J is TRBJ1-4, with D maybe TRBD1 (5 bases). The germline V and J ends were trimmed by 5 bases and 14 bases, with 21 bases remaining between them. Germline values: CDR1 SGHAT, CDR2 FQNNGV. The CDR3 consists of 14 residues. CDR3 sequence: CASSAPGPRANLFF. The CDR3 DNA sequence: TGTGCCAGCAGCGCACCGGGCCCCAGGGCGAATCTGTTTTTT.

Regarding this clone: The junction departs from the called germline gene at one end, perhaps through a read error. For the CDR3, the DNA is TGTGCTAGTGGCCCCAACAGGGGTAGTCCTTACGGGCAGTACTTC. It translates to CASGPNRGSPYGQYF. The chain employs TRBV12-5 and TRBJ2-7, with TRBD1 identical over 7 bases. This CDR3 region has 15 residues. Germline loops: CDR1 LGHNT, CDR2 FRNRAP.

The V call is TRBV15, the J call TRBJ2-3; D gene uncertain. This CDR3 contains 13 residues. CDR1 and CDR2 (germline): LNHNV, YYDKDF (reference sequence). The V and J ends lost 5 bases and 3 bases respectively, with 9 bases between them. CDR3 loop: CATSFLRTDTQYF. CDR3 nucleotide sequence: TGTGCCACCAGCTTCCTTAGGACAGATACGCAGTATTTT.

The rearrangement uses TRBV4-2 and TRBJ2-7; 8 nucleotides agree with TRBD2. Germline values: CDR1 LGHNA, CDR2 YNFKEQ. This CDR3 spans 15 amino acids. The J segment lost 1 base and the V segment lost 4 bases, leaving 6 bases of the junction unmatched. This CDR3 is CASSLWTSRSYEQYF. CDR3 DNA sequence: TGTGCCAGCAGCCTCTGGACTAGCCGATCCTACGAGCAGTACTTC.

The chain uses TRBV2 and TRBJ1-2; D gene ambiguous. CDR1 SNHLY and CDR2 FYNNEI come from the germline V gene. The CDR3 is 13 amino acids. V dropped 4 bases and J dropped 4 bases, with 10 bases sitting between them. CDR3 amino acids: CASSVVVGYGYTF. Here the CDR3 DNA reads TGTGCCAGCAGTGTAGTAGTCGGCTATGGCTACACCTTC.

The rearrangement joins TRBV14 to TRBJ1-2; the D gene is possibly TRBD1 (5 bases). V was cut by 2 bases and J by 3 bases, with 19 bases left in between. The CDR3 length is 17 residues. Germline CDR1 reads SGHDN; CDR2 reads FVKESK. The CDR3 region has the DNA TGTGCCAGCAGCCAACTGGGGCTAGGCAGGTCGGACTATGGCTACACCTTC. The encoded protein is CASSQLGLGRSDYGYTF.

The chain has TRBV5-4 and TRBJ2-6, with 7 nucleotides matching TRBD2. The CDR3 is made up of 17 amino acids. Losses at the gene ends were 3 bases for V and 0 bases for J; bases not matched to a gene: 6. Germline-derived CDR1 and CDR2 are SGHNT and YYREEE (reference sequence). The CDR3 protein is CASSWGGAYSGANVLTF. CDR3 DNA sequence: TGTGCCAGCAGCTGGGGAGGGGCCTACTCTGGGGCCAACGTCCTGACTTTC.

Only a few counts were recorded for this clone. The rearrangement uses TRBV5-8 and TRBJ2-4, with a tentative D call TRBD2 (5 bases). The CDR3 runs to 17 residues. Germline values: CDR1 SGHTS, CDR2 YDEGEE. V was clipped by 4 bases and J by 0 bases, with 17 bases between them. Here the CDR3 DNA reads TGTGCCAGCAGCCCCGACCCTTGGACTCTAGCCAAAAACATTCAGTACTTC. This sequence encodes CASSPDPWTLAKNIQYF. The complete variable domain, with remaining parts taken from reference TRBV5-8 and TRBJ2-4, reads EAGVTQSPTHLIKTRGQQATLRCSPISGHTSVYWYQQALGLGLQFLLWYDEGEERNRGNFPPRFSGRQFPNYSSELNVNALELEDSALYLCASSPDPWTLAKNIQYFGAGTRLSVL.

This clone came up a few times. At one boundary the junction diverges from the germline segment, which might be a read error. The V and J genes are TRBV5-1 and TRBJ1-2; D remains unclear. Germline CDR1 is SGHRS and CDR2 is YFSETQ. The CDR3 length is 14 residues. The CDR3 is CASRLDSEGYGYTF. The CDR3 DNA follows: TGCGCCAGCAGATTGGATTCAGAAGGCTATGGCTACACCTTC.

The chain recombines TRBV28 with TRBJ1-2, with TRBD1 as a possible D gene (6 bases). This CDR3 is built from 16 residues. CDR1 is MDHEN, CDR2 SYDVKM, per germline. V was cut by 2 bases and J by 0 bases, with 13 bases left in between. The CDR3 protein is CASSLTGREANYGYTF. In nucleotides, the CDR3 is TGTGCCAGCAGTTTAACAGGGCGAGAGGCTAACTATGGCTACACCTTC.